Shown below are 25 T cell receptor beta chains from a single sample sequenced in a study of early T cells in non-severe SARS-CoV-2 infection. One entry per CDR3 protein, called by TCRdb with MiXCR from the 5' RACE reads. The sample consists of under 80,000 distinct CDR3 sequences, approximately 10% of them appearing once. The sample was whole blood. The receptors originated from an adult who was a healthcare worker with PCR-confirmed SARS-CoV-2 infection or an uninfected control (not recorded which).

Ten or more counts support this clonotype. The J gene is TRBJ1-2, the V gene TRBV7-8; 7 bases line up with TRBD1. The CDR3 totals 16 residues. Trimming removed 2 bases from V and 0 bases from J; junction bases left unmatched: 6. Germline V CDR1 and CDR2: SGHVS, FQNEAQ. CDR3 amino acids: CASSLTDQGANYGYTF. DNA of the CDR3: TGTGCCAGCAGCTTAACCGACCAGGGGGCTAACTATGGCTACACCTTC.

This clonotype has ten or more counts. This chain uses TRBV10-3 with TRBJ1-1; 9 bases agree with TRBD1. V dropped 6 bases and J dropped 2; count of bases not matched to a gene: 4. This CDR3 comprises 14 residues. The germline V gene encodes CDR1 ENHRY and CDR2 SYGVKD. In DNA, the CDR3 is TGTGCCATCAGCCGACAGGGGGACAACACTGAAGCTTTCTTT. Amino acid sequence: CAISRQGDNTEAFF.

There are many counts of this clonotype. This chain joins TRBV20-1 and TRBJ2-1; D is uncertain. Between the trimmed V and J ends, which lost 1 base and 5 bases, there was a span of 6 bases. Germline CDR1 DFQATT, CDR2 SNEGSKA (reference sequence). This CDR3 region has 12 residues. The CDR3 nucleotides read TGCAGTGCTAGAGGCCTCAACAATGAGCAGTTCTTC. Protein product: CSARGLNNEQFF.

This clonotype has at least ten counts. The chain recombines TRBV12-3 or TRBV12-4 with TRBJ2-7, with 11 bases lining up with TRBD1. The DNA end favors TRBJ2-5, so the J call may be wrong. The CDR3 length is 14 residues. CDR3 in amino acids: CASSRTGTGGTQYF. CDR3 sequence (DNA): TGTGCCAGCAGCCGGACCGGGACAGGGGGGACCCAGTACTTC.

This clonotype has ten or more counts. The V gene is TRBV11-2, the J gene TRBJ2-7, with 8 bases aligning to TRBD2. Trimming at V came to 5 bases and at J to 3 bases, leaving 6 bases not matched to a gene. The CDR3 is made up of 14 amino acids. CDR1 and CDR2 (germline): SGHAT, FQNNGV. For the CDR3, the DNA is TGTGCCAGCAGCCAAGGGACTAGGAACTACGAGCAGTACTTC. Its protein is CASSQGTRNYEQYF.

This chain links TRBV5-6 with TRBJ2-4; TRBD1 aligns across 8 bases. The J segment lost 1 base and the V segment lost 2 bases, leaving 14 bases of the junction unmatched. Germline CDR1 is SGHDT and CDR2 is YYEEEE. This CDR3 has 19 residues. The CDR3 nucleotides read TGTGCCAGCAGCTTACCCCGGGACAGGCTTATTGCGGCCAAAAACATTCAGTACTTC. This codes for CASSLPRDRLIAAKNIQYF.

This clonotype showed up many times. This rearrangement joins TRBV27 to TRBJ2-3, with TRBD2 identical over 9 bases. This CDR3 has 16 residues. The ends lost 7 bases at V and 2 bases at J; junction bases unmatched: 10. Per germline, CDR1 MNHEY and CDR2 SMNVEV (reference sequence). The CDR3 bases are TGTGCCAGCAAGCCGGGACTAGCTTCTCTCACAGATACGCAGTATTTT. It is translated as CASKPGLASLTDTQYF.

This clonotype was seen repeatedly, ten times or more. The chain employs TRBV7-9 and TRBJ2-5, with 9 bases fitting TRBD1. CDR1 is SEHNR, CDR2 FQNEAQ, per germline (reference sequence). V trimming: 3 bases; J trimming: 4 bases; junction bases outside the gene matches: 9. This CDR3 is 16 amino acids long. The CDR3 region is CASSFGDRAWAETQYF. In DNA, the CDR3 is TGTGCCAGCAGCTTTGGGGACAGGGCATGGGCAGAGACCCAGTACTTC.

This clonotype was detected ten times or more. The gene calls are TRBV21-1 and TRBJ2-1; the table gives TRBD1 as D, unverified against the DNA. TRBV21-1 is designated a pseudogene. This CDR3 region has 11 residues. The CDR3 loop is CASSKGDEQFF. The DNA of the CDR3 is TGTGCCAGCAGCAAGGGGGATGAGCAGTTCTTC.

This clonotype was counted at least ten times. The chain couples TRBV28 to TRBJ1-5; D call uncertain. CDR1 is MDHEN, CDR2 SYDVKM, per germline. Trimming stripped 2 bases from V and 10 bases from J, with 3 bases between. The CDR3 is 10 residues long. Here the CDR3 reads CASSLRPQHF. CDR3 nucleotides: TGTGCCAGCAGTTTACGACCCCAGCATTTT.

In this sample, this clonotype turned up many times. The V and J genes are TRBV12-3 or TRBV12-4 and TRBJ2-3, with D unresolved. Deletions cut 2 bases from V and 5 bases from J, with 11 bases between. The CDR3 has 14 amino acids. CDR3 sequence (DNA): TGTGCCAGCAGTTTAAGGGCATTCGGAGATACGCAGTATTTT. Amino acid sequence: CASSLRAFGDTQYF.

This chain links TRBV7-8 with TRBJ1-1, with TRBD1 as a possible D gene (6 bases). The CDR3 loop spans 11 amino acids. In germline, CDR1 is SGHVS, CDR2 FQNEAQ. The germline V and J ends were trimmed by 9 bases and 9 bases, with 14 bases remaining between them. CDR3 in amino acids: CASGWTAQAFF. The CDR3 coding sequence is TGTGCCAGTGGGTGGACAGCACAAGCTTTCTTT.

This clonotype was picked up many times. CDR3 nucleotides: TGTGCCACCCTGAGGGAGGGGGGATTCAATGAGCAGTTCTTC. It codes for CATLREGGFNEQFF. V usage is TRBV6-5 and J usage is TRBJ2-1; a weak D match, TRBD2 (7 bases). The CDR3 loop spans 14 amino acids. Deletions cut 10 bases from V and 6 bases from J, with 19 bases between. Looked up from germline, CDR1 is MNHEY and CDR2 is SVGAGI.

This clonotype was counted ten times or more. The chain carries TRBV30 and TRBJ2-3; TRBD1 matches at 7 bases. The trim removed 0 bases at V and 11 bases at J, leaving 2 bases unmatched. The CDR3 is made up of 11 amino acids. In germline, CDR1 is GTSNPN, CDR2 SVGIG (reference sequence). The CDR3 DNA reads TGTGCCTGGAGTGTACAGGGGATGCAGTATTTT. It is translated as CAWSVQGMQYF.

The sample holds a few counts of this clonotype. The V and J genes are TRBV20-1 and TRBJ2-5, with a weak D call TRBD2 (6 bases). Between the trimmed V and J ends, which lost 5 bases and 0 bases, there was a span of 16 bases. CDR1 and CDR2 from the germline V gene are DFQATT and SNEGSKA (reference sequence). The CDR3 consists of 15 residues. The CDR3 here is CSASPLRGNQETQYF. Here the CDR3 DNA reads TGCAGTGCTTCCCCACTACGGGGGAACCAAGAGACCCAGTACTTC.

Of note for this clonotype: Germline is not matched at one junction end, which may reflect a read error. The J gene is TRBJ1-5, the V gene TRBV15; tentative D call: TRBD1 (6 bases). CDR3 length equals 17 residues. Germline V gives CDR1 LNHNV, CDR2 YYDKDF (reference sequence). CDR3 region: CATSREDSYPFNQPQHF. In DNA form, the CDR3 reads TGTGCCACCAGCCGAGAGGACAGTTATCCTTTTAATCAGCCCCAGCATTTT.

The sample holds many counts of this clonotype. This chain connects TRBV5-1 to TRBJ1-3, with D unclear. Germline V gene sequence: CDR1 SGHRS, CDR2 YFSETQ. The CDR3 length is 15 residues. Trimming took off 3 bases at V and 2 bases at J, with 12 bases between the two ends. CDR3 coding DNA: TGCGCCAGCAGCTACGAATGGGGAGCTGGAAACACCATATATTTT. This gives the protein CASSYEWGAGNTIYF.

The chain couples TRBV30 to TRBJ1-5; 7 nucleotides align to TRBD1. The CDR3 has 14 residues. Germline-derived CDR1 and CDR2 are GTSNPN and SVGIG (reference sequence). Unmatched junction bases numbered 9, after V lost 3 bases and J lost 7 bases. In DNA form, the CDR3 reads TGTGCCTGGAGCCAAGGGGGCGCGGGACAGCCCCAGCATTTT. Its translation: CAWSQGGAGQPQHF. The whole variable domain, filled in from reference TRBV30 and TRBJ1-5, reads SQTIHQWPATLVQPVGSPLSLECTVEGTSNPNLYWYRQAAGRGLQLLFYSVGIGQISSEVPQNLSASRPQDRQFILSSKKLLLSDSGFYLCAWSQGGAGQPQHFGDGTRLSIL.

Ten or more counts support this clonotype. The CDR3 DNA is TGTGCCAGCAGCCAAGATTTGCGGGGGGGCCGCAACAATGAGCAGTTCTTC. Protein sequence: CASSQDLRGGRNNEQFF. The chain carries TRBV4-2 and TRBJ2-1; TRBD2 matches at 9 bases. The trim removed 0 bases at V and 5 bases at J, leaving 8 bases unmatched. Per the germline V gene, CDR1 is LGHNA and CDR2 is YNFKEQ. This CDR3 contains 17 residues.

This clonotype was seen ten or more times. The chain couples TRBV5-1 to TRBJ2-4; D unresolved. Germline values: CDR1 SGHRS, CDR2 YFSETQ. V was shortened by 3 bases and J by 0 bases, with 13 bases between the two germline ends. The CDR3 loop spans 16 amino acids. CDR3 nucleotides: TGCGCCAGCAGCTATTACCCATACAGAGCCAAAAACATTCAGTACTTC. Translating gives CASSYYPYRAKNIQYF.

The chain employs TRBV18 and TRBJ1-1, with D uncertain. CDR1 KGHSH and CDR2 LQKENI come from the germline V gene. Trimming removed 4 bases at V and 1 base at J, with 7 bases between. This CDR3 comprises 13 residues. The CDR3: CASSLTENTEAFF. CDR3 sequence (DNA): TGTGCCAGCTCACTCACAGAGAACACTGAAGCTTTCTTT.

This clonotype was counted ten times or more. The chain has TRBV6-6 and TRBJ1-2; D may be TRBD1 (5 bases). The CDR3 spans 16 residues. Germline CDR1 is MNHNY and CDR2 is SVGAGI (reference sequence). V lost 6 bases and J lost 2, with 19 bases in between. CDR3 amino acids: CASSRVGAGENYGYTF. Here the CDR3 DNA reads TGTGCCAGCAGCCGAGTCGGGGCCGGCGAGAACTATGGCTACACCTTC.

On this clonotype itself: A read error may account for a junction end that differs from germline. The CDR3 DNA reads as TGCAGCGTTGCTGGGCTTAACACCGGGGAGCCGTTTTTT. Amino acid sequence: CSVAGLNTGEPFF. V is TRBV29-1 and J is TRBJ2-2; TRBD2 is a possible D gene (5 bases). The CDR3 has 13 amino acids. Germline V gene data show CDR1 as SQVTM and CDR2 as ANQGSEA.

This clonotype has ten or more counts. This chain joins TRBV29-1 and TRBJ2-1; D tentatively reads TRBD1 or TRBD2 (6 bases each). Germline CDR1 is SQVTM and CDR2 is ANQGSEA. The CDR3 totals 13 residues. V dropped 6 bases and J dropped 9 bases, with 18 bases sitting between them. The DNA for the CDR3 is TGCAGCGTGGGGGGCGGAGGGACGGCTGAGCAGTTCTTC. Translated, it gives CSVGGGGTAEQFF.

The genes are TRBV12-3 or TRBV12-4 and TRBJ2-7; D is uncertain. The CDR3 is 11 amino acids. Trimming took 7 bases from V and 3 from J, leaving 7 bases between them. The CDR3 protein is CASTASYEQYF. CDR3 sequence (DNA): TGTGCCAGCACTGCCAGCTACGAGCAGTACTTC.